These 10 T cell receptor beta chains were all obtained from the same sample, sequenced in a study of post-analysis software for immune sequencing data. Study observations and caveats: There were roughly five TRBV segments more frequent in patients than controls, and TRBV5-6, TRBV5-1 and TRBV20-1 were among them.

Antigens of these TCRs are unknown. Unique molecular identifiers were present in the TCR beta cDNA libraries. TCRdb re-called the PCR reads with MiXCR, one entry per CDR3 protein. The data contain around 770,000 distinct CDR3 sequences, under 60% of them singletons. Sequencing was done on a sample of blood. The receptors come from a girl between 10 and 17 years old with multiple sclerosis.

The chain employs TRBV27 and TRBJ2-1; 11 bases map to TRBD2. Germline CDR1 MNHEY, CDR2 SMNVEV (reference sequence). The length of the CDR3 is 16 residues. Trimming removed 2 bases from V and 4 bases from J; junction bases left unmatched: 4. For the CDR3, the DNA is TGTGCCAGCAGTTTAATAGCGGGAGGGGTTTACAATGAGCAGTTCTTC. Translating gives CASSLIAGGVYNEQFF.

The rearrangement links TRBV27 to TRBJ2-7, with D uncertain. Germline V gene data show CDR1 as MNHEY and CDR2 as SMNVEV (reference sequence). The germline V and J ends were trimmed by 2 bases and 0 bases, with 11 bases remaining between them. The CDR3 runs 15 residues. The CDR3: CASSLGHASSYEQYF. CDR3 nucleotides: TGTGCCAGCAGTTTAGGCCATGCGAGCTCCTACGAGCAGTACTTC.

The CDR3 is CASSLGSGRWVDTQYF. DNA for the CDR3: TGTGCCAGCAGTTTGGGGAGCGGGAGATGGGTAGATACGCAGTATTTT. The chain couples TRBV28 to TRBJ2-3; 8 nucleotides agree with TRBD2. V was pared by 3 bases and J by 5 bases, with 10 bases of the junction left unmatched. Germline CDR1 is MDHEN and CDR2 is SYDVKM. This CDR3 has 16 amino acids.

The chain couples TRBV4-1 to TRBJ2-4; TRBD1 might be the D (6 bases). Matching the DNA end better, TRBJ2-7 makes the J call doubtful. This CDR3 spans 16 amino acids. Germline V gives CDR1 MGHRA, CDR2 YSYEKL. The CDR3 loop is CASSQGQQGFPYEQYF. The DNA of the CDR3 is TGCGCCAGCAGCCAAGGCCAACAGGGTTTTCCATACGAGCAGTACTTC.

The chain employs TRBV4-1 and TRBJ2-1, with 12 nucleotides matching TRBD2. CDR3 length equals 17 residues. The germline CDR1 and CDR2 sequences are MGHRA and YSYEKL. With V trimmed by 1 base and J by 7 bases, 8 bases remained unmatched. CDR3 amino acids: CASSQASLAGGGNEQFF. CDR3 nucleotide sequence: TGCGCCAGCAGCCAAGCTAGTCTAGCGGGAGGGGGTAATGAGCAGTTCTTC.

The V gene is TRBV27, the J gene TRBJ1-1; D is perhaps TRBD1 (5 bases). The V gene's germline CDR1 is MNHEY and CDR2 SMNVEV (reference sequence). V was pared by 3 bases and J by 3 bases, with 8 bases between. The CDR3 length is 13 residues. The CDR3 sequence: CASSFIGDTEAFF. In DNA, the CDR3 is TGTGCCAGCAGTTTTATAGGGGACACTGAAGCTTTCTTT.

V gene TRBV6-5 combines with J gene TRBJ2-3, with 9 bases matching TRBD2. Germline V gene sequence: CDR1 MNHEY, CDR2 SVGAGI. The V and J ends lost 8 bases and 0 bases, in that order; junction bases with no gene match: 9. CDR3 size: 16 residues. CDR3: CASDLSGRTSTDTQYF. As DNA, the CDR3 is TGTGCCAGCGACCTTAGCGGGAGAACTAGCACAGATACGCAGTATTTT.

This chain uses TRBV7-9 with TRBJ1-1; D gene ambiguous. The V end was cut by 2 bases, the J end by 1 base, with 8 bases between. The germline V gene encodes CDR1 SEHNR and CDR2 FQNEAQ (reference sequence). The CDR3 runs 14 residues. The CDR3 here is CASSLMAGNTEAFF. CDR3 DNA: TGTGCCAGCAGCTTAATGGCAGGGAACACTGAAGCTTTCTTT.

This clonotype has only a few counts. This rearrangement joins TRBV7-9 to TRBJ1-1; TRBD1 matches 8 bases. After removal of 5 bases from V and 7 bases from J, the junction contained 3 bases not matched to a gene. Germline V gene lookup returns CDR1 SEHNR and CDR2 FQNEAQ (reference sequence). The CDR3 has 12 amino acids. The DNA of the CDR3 is TGTGCCAGCAGCCCGACAGGGGATGAAGCTTTCTTT. Amino acids: CASSPTGDEAFF. Based on the CDR3 plus reference TRBV7-9 and TRBJ1-1, the full variable domain is DTGVSQNPRHKITKRGQNVTFRCDPISEHNRLYWYRQTLGQGPEFLTYFQNEAQLEKSRLLSDRFSAERPKGSFSTLEIQRTEQGDSAMYLCASSPTGDEAFFGQGTRLTVV.

This chain uses TRBV20-1 with TRBJ1-1; 12 bases are shared with TRBD1. Germline CDR1 and CDR2: DFQATT and SNEGSKA (reference sequence). This CDR3 region has 14 residues. Unmatched junction bases numbered 6, after V lost 6 bases and J lost 4 bases. This CDR3 reads CSAAGTGGATEAFF. CDR3 coding DNA: TGCAGTGCAGCCGGGACAGGGGGCGCCACTGAAGCTTTCTTT.